This entry is about one TCR beta chain. The ends were cut back, 2 bases at V and 6 bases at J, with 10 bases in the middle. CDR1 MNHNS and CDR2 SASEGT come from the germline V gene. This CDR3 comprises 14 residues. The data stem from a study of blood T cell repertoires in COVID-19. Turning to the study itself: Samples representing acute and convalescent COVID-19 were sourced from the United States, Italy and Spain. Nucleic acid was either cDNA or gDNA, and it came from T cells, B-cell-depleted T cells, or PBMCs.

Study processing details: Nucleated cell number was recorded as an estimate derived from reference gene primer amplification. Measured with immunoSEQ multiplex PCR; TCRdb has only the in-frame clones, and not every one. The V and J calls and clone size were taken over from that table, and D and trimming were inferred from the DNA. The table has 80,000 to 90,000 clones, about four fifths seen once. This sequence originates from a woman of 80 years or more with acute or convalescent COVID-19. The rearrangement joins TRBV6-1 to TRBJ1-4; a possible D gene is TRBD1 (5 bases). Specimen: peripheral blood. The CDR3 loop is CASSEPGGDEKLFF. The DNA for the CDR3 is TGTGCCAGCAGTGAACCCGGAGGGGATGAAAAACTGTTTTTT.